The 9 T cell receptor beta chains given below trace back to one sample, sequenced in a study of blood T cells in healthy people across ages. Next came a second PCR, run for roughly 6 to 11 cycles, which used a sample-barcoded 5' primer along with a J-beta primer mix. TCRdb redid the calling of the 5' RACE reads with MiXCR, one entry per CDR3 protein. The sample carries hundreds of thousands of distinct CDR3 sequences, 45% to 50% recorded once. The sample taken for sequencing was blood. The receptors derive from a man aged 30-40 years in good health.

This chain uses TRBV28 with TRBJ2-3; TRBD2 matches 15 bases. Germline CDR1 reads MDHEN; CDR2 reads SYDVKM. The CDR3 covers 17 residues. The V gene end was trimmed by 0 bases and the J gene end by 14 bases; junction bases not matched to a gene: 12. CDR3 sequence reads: CASSLWRTSGGARLAYF. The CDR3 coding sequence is TGTGCCAGCAGTTTATGGCGGACTAGCGGGGGGGCTAGATTGGCGTATTTT.

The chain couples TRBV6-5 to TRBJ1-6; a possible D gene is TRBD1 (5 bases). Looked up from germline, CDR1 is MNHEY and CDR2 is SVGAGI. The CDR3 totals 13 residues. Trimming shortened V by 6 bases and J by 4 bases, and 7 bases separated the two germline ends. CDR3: CASSRQYNSPLHF. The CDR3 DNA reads TGTGCCAGCAGCCGACAGTATAATTCACCCCTCCACTTT.

This CDR3 is CASSEEGQVGNQPQHF. In DNA, the CDR3 is TGTGCCAGCAGCGAAGAGGGACAGGTTGGCAATCAGCCCCAGCATTTT. V gene TRBV12-3 or TRBV12-4 combines with J gene TRBJ1-5; 8 nucleotides line up with TRBD1. CDR3 length equals 16 residues. V lost 6 bases to trimming and J lost 2 bases; unmatched junction nucleotides: 9.

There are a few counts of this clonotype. The CDR3 DNA is TGTGCCAGCAGTTCCTTTCAGGGGGCTAACTACGAGCAGTACTTC. Amino acid sequence: CASSSFQGANYEQYF. The gene calls are TRBV12-3 or TRBV12-4 and TRBJ2-7; 8 bases agree with TRBD1. The CDR3 sequence is 15 residues long. J lost 3 bases, V lost 4 bases, and 8 bases had no gene match.

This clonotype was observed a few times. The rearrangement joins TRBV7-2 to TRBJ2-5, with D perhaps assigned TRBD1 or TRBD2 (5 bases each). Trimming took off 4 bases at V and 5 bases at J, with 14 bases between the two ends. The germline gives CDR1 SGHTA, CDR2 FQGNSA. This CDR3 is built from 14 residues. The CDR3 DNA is TGTGCCAGCAGCTCGGGGCTTCCCGGGGAGACCCAGTACTTC. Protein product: CASSSGLPGETQYF.

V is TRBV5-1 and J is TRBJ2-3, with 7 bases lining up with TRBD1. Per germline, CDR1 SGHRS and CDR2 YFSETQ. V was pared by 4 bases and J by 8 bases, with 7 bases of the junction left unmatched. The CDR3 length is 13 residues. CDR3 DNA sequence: TGCGCCAGCAGCGGCACAGGGGCAGGTACGCAGTATTTT. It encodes CASSGTGAGTQYF.

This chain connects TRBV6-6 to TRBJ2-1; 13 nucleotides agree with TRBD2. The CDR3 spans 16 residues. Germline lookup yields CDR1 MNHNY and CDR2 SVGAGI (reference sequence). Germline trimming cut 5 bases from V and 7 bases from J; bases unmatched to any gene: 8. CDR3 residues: CASSPRTSGGKNEQFF. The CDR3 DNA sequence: TGTGCCAGCAGTCCGCGGACTAGCGGGGGAAAAAATGAGCAGTTCTTC.

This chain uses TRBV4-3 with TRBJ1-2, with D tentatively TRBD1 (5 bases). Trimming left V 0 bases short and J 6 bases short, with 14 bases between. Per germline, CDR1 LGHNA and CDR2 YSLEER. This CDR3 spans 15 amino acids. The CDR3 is CASSQDNAGENGYTF. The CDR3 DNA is TGCGCCAGCAGCCAAGATAATGCGGGGGAGAATGGCTACACCTTC.

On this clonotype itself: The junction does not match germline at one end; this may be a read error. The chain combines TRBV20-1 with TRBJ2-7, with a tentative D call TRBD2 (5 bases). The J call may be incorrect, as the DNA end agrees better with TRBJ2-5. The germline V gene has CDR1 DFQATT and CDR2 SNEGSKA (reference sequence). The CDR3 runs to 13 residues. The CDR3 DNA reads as TGCAGTGCACGGAGGCCAGAACAAGGGACCCAGTACTTC. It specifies CSARRPEQGTQYF.